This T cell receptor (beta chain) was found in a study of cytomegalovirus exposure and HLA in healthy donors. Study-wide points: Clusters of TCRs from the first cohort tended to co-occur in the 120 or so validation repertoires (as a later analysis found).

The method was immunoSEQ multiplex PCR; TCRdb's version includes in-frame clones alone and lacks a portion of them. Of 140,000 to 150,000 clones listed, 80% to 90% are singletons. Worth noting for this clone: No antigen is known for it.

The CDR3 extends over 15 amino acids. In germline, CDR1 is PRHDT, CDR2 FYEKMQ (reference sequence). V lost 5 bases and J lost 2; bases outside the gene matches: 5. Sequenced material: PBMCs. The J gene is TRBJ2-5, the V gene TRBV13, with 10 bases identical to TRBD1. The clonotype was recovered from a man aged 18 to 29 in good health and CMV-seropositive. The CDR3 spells CASSPDRGRQETQYF. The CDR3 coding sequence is TGTGCCAGCAGCCCCGACAGGGGGCGGCAAGAGACCCAGTACTTC.